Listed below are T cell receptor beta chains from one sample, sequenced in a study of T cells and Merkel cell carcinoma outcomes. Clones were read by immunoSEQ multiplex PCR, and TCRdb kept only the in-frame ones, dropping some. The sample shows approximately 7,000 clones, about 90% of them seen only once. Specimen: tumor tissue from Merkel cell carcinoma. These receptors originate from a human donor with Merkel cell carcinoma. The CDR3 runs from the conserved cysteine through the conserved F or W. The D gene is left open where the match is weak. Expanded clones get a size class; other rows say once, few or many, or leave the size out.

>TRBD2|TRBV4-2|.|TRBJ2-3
CASSQAQAGGADTQYF
TGTGCCAGCAGCCAAGCCCAAGCGGGGGGCGCTGATACGCAGTATTTT
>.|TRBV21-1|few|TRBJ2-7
CASRKGGRPYEQYF
TGTGCCAGCAGAAAGGGGGGCAGACCCTACGAGCAGTACTTC
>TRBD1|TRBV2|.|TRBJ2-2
CASTQRTGVVGELFF
TGTGCCAGCACCCAAAGGACAGGGGTGGTCGGGGAGCTGTTTTTT
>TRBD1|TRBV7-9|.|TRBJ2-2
CASSTRQGYTGELFF
TGTGCCAGCAGCACTAGACAGGGATACACCGGGGAGCTGTTTTTT
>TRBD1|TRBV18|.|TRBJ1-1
CASSPPSGQGVTEAFF
TGTGCCAGCTCACCACCGTCGGGACAGGGGGTGACTGAAGCTTTCTTT
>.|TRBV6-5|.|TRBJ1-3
CASGAGTSGNTIYF
TGTGCCAGTGGAGCAGGGACCTCTGGAAACACCATATATTTT
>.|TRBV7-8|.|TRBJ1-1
CASSFAPRMNTEAFF
TGTGCCAGCAGCTTCGCGCCACGAATGAACACTGAAGCTTTCTTT
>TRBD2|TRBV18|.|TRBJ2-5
CASSPNLAAETQYF
TGTGCCAGCTCACCAAACCTAGCGGCGGAGACCCAGTACTTC
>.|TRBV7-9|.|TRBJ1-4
CASSLTGATNEKLFF
TGTGCCAGCAGCTTAACAGGTGCAACTAATGAAAAACTGTTTTTT
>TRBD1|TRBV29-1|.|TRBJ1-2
CSVGAQGDYGYTF
TGCAGCGTTGGGGCCCAGGGGGACTATGGCTACACCTTC
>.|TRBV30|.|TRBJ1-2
CAWSVAVNYGYTF
TGTGCCTGGAGTGTAGCCGTTAACTATGGCTACACCTTC
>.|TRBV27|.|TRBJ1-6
CASGYNSPLHF
TGTGCCAGTGGGTATAATTCACCCCTCCACTTT
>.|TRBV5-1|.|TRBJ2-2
CASSPLAAGELFF
TGCGCCAGCAGCCCGCTCGCCGCCGGGGAGCTGTTTTTT
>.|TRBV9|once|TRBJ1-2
CASSVATEENYGYTF
TGTGCCAGCAGCGTAGCTACTGAGGAGAACTATGGCTACACCTTC
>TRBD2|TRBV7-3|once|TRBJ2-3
CASSQWGLAGGSTDTQYF
TGTGCCAGCAGCCAATGGGGACTAGCGGGGGGGAGCACAGATACGCAGTATTTT